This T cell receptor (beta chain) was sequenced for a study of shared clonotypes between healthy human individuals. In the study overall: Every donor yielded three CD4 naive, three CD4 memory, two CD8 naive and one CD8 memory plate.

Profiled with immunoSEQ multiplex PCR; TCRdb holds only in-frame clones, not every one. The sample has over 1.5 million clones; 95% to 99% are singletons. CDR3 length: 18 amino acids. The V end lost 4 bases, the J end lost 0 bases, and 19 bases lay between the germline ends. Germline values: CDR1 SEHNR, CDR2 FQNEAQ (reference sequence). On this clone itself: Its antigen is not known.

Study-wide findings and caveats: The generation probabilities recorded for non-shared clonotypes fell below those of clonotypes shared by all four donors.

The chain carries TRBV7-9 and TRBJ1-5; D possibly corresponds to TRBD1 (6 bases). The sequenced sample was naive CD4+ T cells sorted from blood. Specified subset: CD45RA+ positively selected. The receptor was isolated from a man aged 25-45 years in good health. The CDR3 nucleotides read TGTGCCAGCAGCTCAGATCATTTAGGGGGATATAGCAATCAGCCCCAGCATTTT. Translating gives CASSSDHLGGYSNQPQHF.